This TCR beta chain came from a study of T cells after yellow fever vaccination. Study in general: With SMART-Seq v4 Ultra Low Input, the fractions containing low cell numbers were prepared.

Germline values: CDR1 LGHNA, CDR2 YSLEER. The CDR3 has 14 residues. The V gene lost 0 bases and the J gene lost 8 bases, with 13 bases spanning the gap. TCRdb recomputed calls from the 5' RACE reads with MiXCR, one row per CDR3 protein. This table holds hundreds of thousands of distinct CDR3 sequences, approximately 12% found once. This clonotype was counted many times. Its antigen remains unidentified. Study-level findings and limits: The secondary response was weaker, and its peak arrived faster, on day 5 versus 15. Boosting was followed by the reappearance of most primary-vaccination clones (around 95% CD4, around 90% CD8).

The sequences come from CD4+ T cells sorted from PBMCs, collected 15 days after the yellow fever booster vaccination. The TCR originated in a man aged 18 to 35 who received the YFV17D yellow fever vaccine. This rearrangement joins TRBV4-3 to TRBJ1-2; unclear D gene. The CDR3 sequence: CASSQDISEGGYTF. For the CDR3, the DNA is TGCGCCAGCAGCCAAGATATCTCTGAGGGAGGCTACACCTTC.